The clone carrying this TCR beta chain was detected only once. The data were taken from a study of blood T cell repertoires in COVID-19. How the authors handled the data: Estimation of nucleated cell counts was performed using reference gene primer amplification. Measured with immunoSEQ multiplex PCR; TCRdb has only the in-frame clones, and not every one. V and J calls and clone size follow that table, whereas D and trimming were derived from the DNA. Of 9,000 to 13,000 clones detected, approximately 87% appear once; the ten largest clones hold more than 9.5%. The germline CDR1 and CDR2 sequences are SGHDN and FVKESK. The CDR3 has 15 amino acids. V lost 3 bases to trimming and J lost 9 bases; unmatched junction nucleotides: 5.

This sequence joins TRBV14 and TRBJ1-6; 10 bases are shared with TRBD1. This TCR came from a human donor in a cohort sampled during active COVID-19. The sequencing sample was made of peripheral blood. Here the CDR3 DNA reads TGTGCCAGCAGCCAGCAGGGACAGGGGATTTCACCCCTCCACTTT. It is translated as CASSQQGQGISPLHF.